The 18 T cell receptor beta chains given below trace back to one sample, sequenced in a study of regulatory T cells in long-lasting Graves disease. Assembly of TCR beta libraries relied on iRepertoire HTBI primers together with Arm-PCR of CDR3 regions. TCRdb processed the multiplex PCR reads anew with MiXCR; each CDR3 protein has one entry. The sample consists of hundreds of thousands of distinct CDR3 sequences, 16% of them appearing once. The time point is: newly diagnosed GD, antithyroid drugs for less than 3 months. Researchers made the TCR library from RNA that was extracted from PBMCs. The same sample was also used in a study of T cells in Graves' hyperthyroidism and ophthalmopathy.

This material consisted of peripheral blood mononuclear cells (PBMCs), taken at new diagnosis, from a patient treated with antithyroid drugs. These receptors were taken from a man aged 40-50 years with Graves disease.

This clonotype was seen repeatedly, ten times or more. J is TRBJ2-7 and V is TRBV10-3, with no clear D. The germline V and J ends were trimmed by 7 bases and 0 bases, with 10 bases remaining between them. The CDR3 has 13 amino acids. From germline, CDR1 is ENHRY and CDR2 SYGVKD. The DNA for the CDR3 is TGTGCCATCACAGACGGAAGCTCCTACGAGCAGTACTTC. This encodes CAITDGSSYEQYF.

The genes are TRBV19 and TRBJ1-1, with D possibly TRBD1 on 5 matching bases. CDR1 is LNHDA, CDR2 SQIVND, per germline (reference sequence). V was clipped by 3 bases and J by 1 base, with 12 bases between them. The CDR3 is made up of 15 amino acids. In DNA form, the CDR3 reads TGTGCCAGTAGTATGGGGGGTCATCCGAACACTGAAGCTTTCTTT. Its translation is CASSMGGHPNTEAFF.

This clonotype was observed a few times. The rearrangement uses TRBV9 and TRBJ2-5; TRBD1 or TRBD2 may be the D gene (5 bases each). Germline CDR1 SGDLS, CDR2 YYNGEE. The CDR3 loop spans 13 amino acids. V lost 0 bases to trimming and J lost 5 bases, with 8 bases between them. CDR3 DNA sequence: TGTGCCAGCAGCGTAGGAGAGGGGGAGACCCAGTACTTC. Translated: CASSVGEGETQYF.

This clonotype was detected many times. In DNA, the CDR3 is TGTGCCAGCAGTTTACTAGCGGGGGGGGTCACAGATACGCAGTATTTT. Amino acid sequence: CASSLLAGGVTDTQYF. The genes are TRBV12-3 or TRBV12-4 and TRBJ2-3, with 12 nucleotides matching TRBD2. CDR3 length: 16 residues. V shed 2 bases, J shed 2 bases, and the junction held 2 bases outside the gene matches.

J is TRBJ1-1 and V is TRBV4-2, with D possibly TRBD1 on 5 matching bases. V shed 1 base and J shed 1 base, with 10 bases lying between them. Germline-derived CDR1 and CDR2 are LGHNA and YNFKEQ. The CDR3 covers 15 residues. The CDR3 DNA is TGTGCCAGCAGCCAAGGGGGGATCCCGAACACTGAAGCTTTCTTT. Amino acids: CASSQGGIPNTEAFF.

This clonotype was picked up many times. The chain couples TRBV28 to TRBJ1-1, with D perhaps TRBD1 (5 bases). V lost 6 bases, J lost 1 base, and 15 bases lay in between. Germline loops: CDR1 MDHEN, CDR2 SYDVKM. There are 15 residues in the CDR3. CDR3 sequence: CASSLSGATNTEAFF. Here the CDR3 DNA reads TGTGCCAGCAGCCTCTCCGGGGCGACGAACACTGAAGCTTTCTTT.

This clonotype was seen repeatedly, ten times or more. The V gene is TRBV5-1, the J gene TRBJ2-3, with D maybe TRBD1 (5 bases). V was pared by 1 base and J by 5 bases, with 14 bases between. The CDR3 spans 15 residues. Germline V CDR1 and CDR2: SGHRS, YFSETQ. This CDR3 reads CASSLNQGRGDTQYF. The CDR3 DNA sequence: TGCGCCAGCAGCTTGAATCAGGGTAGAGGAGATACGCAGTATTTT.

This clonotype was observed many times. This chain connects TRBV20-1 to TRBJ2-3; TRBD1 might be the D (5 bases). This CDR3 region has 14 residues. V shed 4 bases and J shed 4 bases, with 15 bases lying between them. The germline gives CDR1 DFQATT, CDR2 SNEGSKA (reference sequence). The CDR3 reads CSATTVQVPDTQYF. In DNA, the CDR3 is TGCAGTGCTACGACAGTACAGGTCCCAGATACGCAGTATTTT.

This rearrangement joins TRBV29-1 to TRBJ2-7; tentatively, D is TRBD1 (6 bases). V lost 5 bases, J lost 3 bases, and 17 bases lay in between. CDR3 length: 14 residues. In germline, CDR1 is SQVTM, CDR2 ANQGSEA. The CDR3 loop is CSVTTAQGLYEQYF. The DNA of the CDR3 is TGCAGCGTTACCACCGCCCAGGGGCTCTACGAGCAGTACTTC.

CDR3 DNA sequence: TGTGCCAGCAGCCAAACGGACAGGGAGTTTCGCTACGAGCAGTACTTC. Protein: CASSQTDREFRYEQYF. The chain combines TRBV4-2 with TRBJ2-7; 8 bases are a match to TRBD1. This CDR3 region has 16 residues. V lost 2 bases to trimming and J lost 3 bases; unmatched junction nucleotides: 9. Per the germline V gene, CDR1 is LGHNA and CDR2 is YNFKEQ.

The chain has TRBV9 and TRBJ2-5; 7 bases are a match to TRBD2. The trim removed 0 bases at V and 2 bases at J, leaving 4 bases unmatched. Looked up from germline, CDR1 is SGDLS and CDR2 is YYNGEE. There are 15 residues in the CDR3. The CDR3 is CASSVDPGRQETQYF. Written as DNA, the CDR3 is TGTGCCAGCAGCGTAGACCCCGGGAGGCAAGAGACCCAGTACTTC.

The chain is built from TRBV2 and TRBJ2-5; 9 nucleotides agree with TRBD2. Germline V lookup: CDR1 SNHLY, CDR2 FYNNEI. The CDR3 is 16 residues long. The J segment lost 4 bases and the V segment lost 10 bases, leaving 16 bases of the junction unmatched. The CDR3 sequence: CATYETRAGGGETQYF. DNA for the CDR3: TGTGCCACTTACGAGACCCGAGCGGGGGGCGGAGAGACCCAGTACTTC.

This clonotype was found a few times. The rearrangement joins TRBV16 to TRBJ1-3; D unclear. With 4 bases removed from V and 2 bases from J, the gap between germline ends came to 9 bases. Germline-derived CDR1 and CDR2 are KGHSY and FQNENV. The CDR3 consists of 14 residues. CDR3 coding DNA: TGTGCCAGCAGCCCTACCTCGGCTGGAAACACCATATATTTT. It is translated as CASSPTSAGNTIYF.

This clonotype was detected many times. The chain has TRBV11-2 and TRBJ2-7; 8 bases align to TRBD1. With 4 bases clipped from V and 3 bases from J, the junction kept 11 bases outside the gene matches. CDR3 size: 16 residues. The germline CDR1 and CDR2 sequences are SGHAT and FQNNGV. CDR3 sequence: CASSSVTGQGLYEQYF. CDR3 nucleotides: TGTGCCAGCAGCTCCGTTACAGGACAGGGCCTCTACGAGCAGTACTTC.

This clonotype was counted many times. This chain joins TRBV30 and TRBJ1-1; D is unclear. The V gene's germline CDR1 is GTSNPN and CDR2 SVGIG (reference sequence). This CDR3 spans 16 amino acids. Trimming pared 1 base from V and 6 bases from J, leaving 21 bases between. DNA of the CDR3: TGTGCCTGGAGTGGTTGGGCGGCATTCAGGCCCTCTGAAGCTTTCTTT. Translating it yields CAWSGWAAFRPSEAFF.

The sample holds many counts of this clonotype. V usage is TRBV20-1 and J usage is TRBJ1-5; no clear D gene. The CDR3 has 15 residues. Germline values: CDR1 DFQATT, CDR2 SNEGSKA (reference sequence). V was clipped by 1 base and J by 9 bases, with 19 bases between them. This CDR3 reads CSARARSAVTPPQHF. The CDR3 DNA reads as TGCAGTGCTAGAGCCCGATCCGCAGTAACACCGCCCCAGCATTTT.

The chain's CDR3 is CASSLSVDSETQYF. The CDR3 bases are TGTGCCAGCAGCTTATCCGTCGATTCGGAGACCCAGTACTTC. This chain links TRBV7-3 with TRBJ2-5; D unclear. The CDR3 consists of 14 residues. Trimming removed 2 bases from V and 5 bases from J, with 12 bases in between. Germline loops: CDR1 SGHTA, CDR2 FQGTGA.

This clonotype came up many times. V is TRBV6-1 and J is TRBJ1-2, with 12 bases lining up with TRBD1. There are 17 residues in the CDR3. The germline V gene has CDR1 MNHNS and CDR2 SASEGT. V lost 6 bases and J lost 6; bases outside the gene matches: 14. In DNA, the CDR3 is TGTGCCAGCAGGAACACTATTCGGGACAGGGGGCAGGATGGCTACACCTTC. It specifies CASRNTIRDRGQDGYTF.